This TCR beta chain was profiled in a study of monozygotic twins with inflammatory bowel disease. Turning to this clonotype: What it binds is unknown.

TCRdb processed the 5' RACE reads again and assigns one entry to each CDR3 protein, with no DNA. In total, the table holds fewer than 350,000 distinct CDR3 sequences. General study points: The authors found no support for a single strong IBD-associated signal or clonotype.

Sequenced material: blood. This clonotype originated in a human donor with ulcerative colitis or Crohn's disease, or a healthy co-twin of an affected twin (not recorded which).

The chain's CDR3 is CASSLAGEQYF. V and J are TRBV7-9 and TRBJ2-7. CDR3 size: 11 residues. Germline CDR1 is SEHNR and CDR2 is FQNEAQ (reference sequence). Full variable domain (outside the CDR3, taken from reference TRBV7-9 and TRBJ2-7): DTGVSQNPRHKITKRGQNVTFRCDPISEHNRLYWYRQTLGQGPEFLTYFQNEAQLEKSRLLSDRFSAERPKGSFSTLEIQRTEQGDSAMYLCASSLAGEQYFGPGTRLTVT.